The source of this T cell receptor beta chain is a study of regulatory T cells in long-lasting Graves disease. Arm-PCR of CDR3 regions with iRepertoire HTBI primers generated TCR beta libraries. One entry per CDR3 protein, called by TCRdb with MiXCR from the multiplex PCR reads. The sample consists of around 460,000 distinct CDR3 sequences, 20% to 25% of them appearing once. The CDR3 consists of 13 residues. Trimming took off 9 bases at V and 2 bases at J, with 14 bases between the two ends. The V gene's germline CDR1 is SEHNR and CDR2 FQNEAQ (reference sequence). The sample holds a few counts of this clonotype. Time point defined: persistent/refractory GD, antithyroid drugs over 5 years with positive TRAb. From PBMCs, RNA was extracted and then used to make the TCR library. Patients met American Thyroid Association criteria for Graves' disease.

This rearrangement joins TRBV7-9 to TRBJ2-7, with D perhaps matching TRBD1 (6 bases). The source of this sequence is a female donor with Graves disease. The material sequenced was peripheral blood mononuclear cells (PBMCs), taken when the disease was refractory, from a patient treated with antithyroid drugs. The CDR3 nucleotides read TGTGCCAGTGGTGGGGACAACCCCTACGAGCAGTACTTC. This codes for CASGGDNPYEQYF.